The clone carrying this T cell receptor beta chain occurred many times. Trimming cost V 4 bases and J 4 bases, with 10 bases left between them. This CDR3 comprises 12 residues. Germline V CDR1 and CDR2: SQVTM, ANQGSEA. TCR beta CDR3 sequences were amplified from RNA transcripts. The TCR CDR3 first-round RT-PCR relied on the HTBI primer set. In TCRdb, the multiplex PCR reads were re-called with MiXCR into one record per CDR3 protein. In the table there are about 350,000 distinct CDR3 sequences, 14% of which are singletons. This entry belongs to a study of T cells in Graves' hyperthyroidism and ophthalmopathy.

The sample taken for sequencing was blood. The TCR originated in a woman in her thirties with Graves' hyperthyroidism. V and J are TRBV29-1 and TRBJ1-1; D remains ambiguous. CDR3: CSVGNTGTEAFF. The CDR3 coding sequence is TGCAGCGTTGGGAATACGGGCACTGAAGCTTTCTTT.